The clone carrying this TCR beta chain was seen only a few times. Its antigen is undetermined. The sample is drawn from a study of beta chain features in type 1 diabetes. Study-level background: When patients were set against healthy donors, age, gender and cell yields were similar. Examination covered approximately 100 million sorted cells spanning all samples. The study, taken as a whole, reports: All four CD4+ subsets of Type 1 diabetes patients contained TCRB CDR3s that were moderately but significantly shorter. Naive, central memory and regulatory TCRB repertoires appeared more similar among patients than healthy donors.

Germline V gene sequence: CDR1 MGHDK, CDR2 SYGVNS. CDR3 length equals 17 residues. The germline V and J ends were trimmed by 0 bases and 5 bases, with 16 bases remaining between them. Donors contributed one heparinised blood draw apiece, averaging roughly 0.12 L. The study reverse transcribed the entire isolated RNA, so it sequenced expressed TCRB transcripts. The repertoire was sequenced with immunoSEQ multiplex PCR; TCRdb's copy has only in-frame clones and lacks some. Of about 230,000 clones listed, more than 15% are singletons. The chain employs TRBV25-1 and TRBJ1-4; D gene uncertain. This clonotype originated in a man in his thirties or forties with type 1 diabetes. Sequenced material: naive CD4+ T cells from blood. This chain's CDR3 is CASSEYGTGVVNEKLFF. The CDR3 nucleotides read TGTGCCAGCAGTGAATATGGAACCGGGGTGGTAAATGAAAAACTGTTTTTT.